This T cell receptor (beta chain) was identified in a study of cytomegalovirus exposure and HLA in healthy donors (dated by TCRdb to about 2017). In the study overall: An earlier analysis of several hundred of the donors reported about 290 Gb of sequence data and some 120 million unique TCR beta sequences from 150 million to 200 million T cells. Approximately 330 gigabases of sequencing data and 70 million to 100 million unique TCR sequences made up an early release that covered fewer than 650 HLA-typed donors. The genetic ancestry cluster associated with self-reported Caucasian donors included 70% to 85% of the roughly 400 genotyped donors. The study was designed to test whether signatures of past pathogen exposure could be identified by cataloging public T cell receptors. The study profiled the T cell repertoires of more than 500 subjects by immunosequencing and related them to cytomegalovirus serostatus. In addition to the first cohort of approximately 670 subjects, a separate validation cohort of some 120 different subjects was used. High-throughput TCR immunosequencing, statistical association of individual TCRs with disease status, and machine learning were combined to predict cytomegalovirus infection status. A later analysis re-examined previously published TCR beta repertoires from about 700 donors and added high-resolution HLA genotyping to investigate patterns of TCR occurrence. Rather than using new phenotypic data, the later analysis identified candidate immune exposures from TCR beta sequences and from how often those sequences occurred across donors. To decide whether each TCR beta V gene segment behaved as functional or pseudogenic, an earlier analysis of some 600 of the donors relied on high-throughput TCR beta sequencing. Donor age, sex, ethnicity and CMV serostatus were compiled alongside the repertoire data. In a later genetic analysis, genome-wide SNP genotypes for about 55% of the 666 donors were used, and that subset was treated as a discovery cohort. All discovery cohort repertoires had been generated using a single sequencing platform. HLA typing covered class I and class II loci at four-digit resolution. The number of typed donors differed by locus: roughly 620-630 for A, B, C, DRB1 and DQB1; 500 to 550 for DQA1; some 590 for DPA1; and roughly 470 for DPB1. Because of strong linkage in the cohort, 5 or 6 DR-DQ haplotypes were treated as single units for association and clustering. On average, roughly 240,000 unique TCR beta nucleotide sequences were sequenced per donor among fewer than 500 genotyped donors of the cohort, with around 19% of those sequences being non-productive.

Here is what the overall study found, with its caveats: Compared with equally common non-associated chains, HLA-associated TCR beta chains in a later analysis were more clonally expanded and had lower generation probabilities. The authors suggested that the approach could potentially be extended to other disease states and immunological phenotypes. When HLA alleles, especially DR and DQ, strongly co-occurred, TCR associations were difficult to assign to individual alleles. The earlier analysis of fewer than 750 of the donors excluded roughly 17 rarely observed V segments, including chromosome 9 orphons, because counts were too low. According to a later analysis, parvovirus B19, influenza, CMV and Epstein-Barr virus appeared linked to several top co-occurrence clusters. CMV serostatus was the only immune exposure information available for the cohort. The classifier was reported to diagnose cytomegalovirus status with high specificity and sensitivity in both the original cohort and the validation cohort. Most CMV-associated TCR beta chains appeared to be HLA-restricted in a later analysis, and the HLA associations seemed to be driven largely by CMV exposure. Specific HLA alleles were associated with over 15,000 TCR beta sequences at a false discovery rate of 0.05 in a later analysis. Most TCR sequences were observed very rarely across donors, whereas some public TCRs were present in many individuals. Correlated functional status among segregating V segments might reflect linkage disequilibrium, but an unknown experimental factor could not be ruled out. This cohort had only TCR beta chains sequenced, and the lack of alpha or paired-chain data limited which features could be detected. Presence/absence analyses assumed roughly uniform sequencing depth across donors, an assumption that may not hold. According to a later genetic analysis, donors in an Asian-associated ancestry cluster had fewer N-insertions in productive TCRs than the approximately 630-donor mean. According to a later analysis, TCR association rates differed among HLA loci, with DRB1 alleles showing the most associated TCRs and HLA-C alleles showing the fewest. An association between a missense DCLRE1C variant and V-gene and J-gene trimming of TCR beta chains was found in a later genetic analysis and replicated in an independent cohort. Because HLA typing was unavailable for some donors at each locus, only the typed subset was used in association tests. A group of highly shared sequence variants was considered likely to be a technical artifact of the sequencing pipeline. A few of the identified cytomegalovirus-associated TCR beta chains were confirmed in vitro to be specific for cytomegalovirus antigens. The study listed over 150 TCR beta chains as associated with cytomegalovirus. A further reported finding was that TCR beta sequences accurately predicted the HLA-A and HLA-B alleles for most subjects in the first cohort. An earlier analysis of approximately 530 of the donors showed that most TCR beta V segments appeared in productive rearrangements either about 90% or about 30% of the time, which broadly matched IMGT annotations.

The library was obtained by the immunoSEQ multiplex PCR assay. For the multiplex PCR, a mixture combining 60 forward primers for TCR Vbeta segments and 13 reverse primers for TCR Jbeta segments was used. The CDR3 region of rearranged TCR beta genes was amplified from genomic DNA by a multiplex PCR assay. The Illumina HiSeq System was used to sequence the amplified TCR beta libraries as 87-base-pair reads. In the source study's methods: Across the roughly 640 repertoires, a later analysis counted 75 million to 90 million unique TCR beta chains, roughly 11 million of which were shared by at least two donors. To remove PCR and sequencing errors, raw reads were error-corrected and collapsed into unique sequences using a nearest-neighbor algorithm that merged closely related sequences. To assign V, D and J gene segments, CDR3 sequences were aligned to IMGT reference sequences. For a sequence to be retained, a match of at least six nucleotides to both a V gene segment and a J gene segment was required. A rearrangement counted as productive if the CDR3 had no stop codons and remained in frame with V and J, and every other rearrangement counted as non-productive. Following IMGT convention, CDR3 was defined as the stretch from the second conserved V-encoded cysteine up to the conserved J-encoded phenylalanine. The earlier analysis of 550 to 650 of the donors excluded any sequence lacking an unambiguous match to a single V gene segment. An earlier analysis of 550 to 650 of the donors classified V segments as functional when productive rearrangements were above 56.7% and as segregating when the standard deviation between donors was above 5%. A statistical classification framework was built to diagnose cytomegalovirus status from the catalog of TCR beta chain sequences. A later analysis assigned V and J genes by comparing TCR nucleotide sequences with IMGT/GENE-DB human TR gene sequences. Using the TCRdist pipeline, a later analysis assigned CDR3 sequences along with most-parsimonious VDJ recombination scenarios. In a later analysis, every TCR beta chain was defined by the combination of its CDR3 amino acid sequence and its V-gene family, and reads without a unique V-gene family were dropped. As a way to deal with suspected cross-contamination and a sequencing artifact, a later analysis dropped hundreds of nucleotide sequences that were highly shared and had low generation probability. A later analysis calculated a clonal expansion index for each public chain from normalized within-repertoire ranks of inferred template counts. In a later analysis, generation probabilities were computed using a VDJ recombination model fitted to out-of-frame rearrangements, and the results were checked against IGoR. In a later analysis, hypergeometric tests were used to score TCR-TCR, TCR-HLA and TCR-CMV co-occurrence, with a repertoire-size bias correction applied to TCR pairs. A later analysis estimated false discovery rates by permuting HLA or CMV assignments 20 times. In a later analysis, co-occurring TCRs were grouped using DBSCAN, and TCRdist sequence similarity was added for clustering within HLA-allele-positive subsets. Co-occurrence clustering excluded repertoires with fewer than 30,000 or more than 120,000 public chains, plus five with anomalous nucleotide sharing. This immuneACCESS table, as held by TCRdb, lists in-frame sequences with V and J called but not all clones. Of the missing ones, under half trace to an unresolved V gene in checked studies; the others have no known cause. D and trimming come from the DNA, and the V and J calls and clone size come from that table. This sample has 90,000 to 120,000 clones in its table, and around 76% of those were observed once. The ten largest clones add up to roughly 3% of the sample.

About this clone: The target of this receptor is not known. Base-call qualities are not available, and no considerably larger clone is one nucleotide away.

In total, over 600 healthy bone marrow donors made up the cohort. At the time of sampling, all cohort members were nominally healthy, though unrecorded immune exposures were likely present. The donor was CMV seropositive and belonged to the group of 250 to 300 seropositive cohort members. Each donor provided a peripheral blood sample, and peripheral blood mononuclear cells were used for TCR beta sequencing. The Qiagen DNeasy Blood Extraction Kit was used to extract genomic DNA from the blood cell samples. This clonotype was obtained from a man younger than 40 in good health and CMV-seropositive. What was sequenced was PBMCs.

The CDR3 reads as follows: CASSTGESSYEQYF. The nucleotides read TGTGCCAGCAGTACAGGGGAAAGCTCCTACGAGCAGTACTTC. The V and J genes are TRBV6-1 and TRBJ2-7; 7 bases in the middle match TRBD1. V has 5 bases trimmed and J has 0 bases trimmed; junction bases matching no gene number 4. The CDR3 starts with the cysteine, ends with the phenylalanine, and has 14 residues. Only the CDR3 DNA stays, 42 bases, in frame from base 1. Reading the germline V gene gives CDR1 MNHNS and CDR2 SASEGT.